This T cell receptor (beta chain) emerged from a study of PD-1 blockade in mismatch repair-deficient tumors. Study at large: Enrolled about 2013-2017, patients had progressing, pretreated mismatch repair-deficient cancers of about a dozen types. Study-level points and caveats: Tumor-resident clones, often undetectable pretreatment in blood, expanded then contracted after pembrolizumab.

As regards this clone: What it recognizes is unknown.

Mismatch repair deficiency was confirmed in all patients, by PCR or immunohistochemistry. TCRs were sequenced from a few patients responding to pembrolizumab. The protocol was immunoSEQ multiplex PCR, while the TCRdb copy is restricted to in-frame clones and leaves out a portion. The sample has fewer than 100,000 clones; 65% to 85% are singletons. The receptor's source is an adult with mismatch repair-deficient cancer. The sample here was peripheral blood, taken 12 weeks after starting pembrolizumab.

The CDR3: CASSFTQGMLEKLFF. The CDR3 DNA reads as TGTGCCAGCAGCTTTACACAGGGCATGCTTGAAAAACTGTTTTTT. V and J are TRBV5-6 and TRBJ1-4; tentative D call: TRBD1 (6 bases). This CDR3 has 15 amino acids. Germline-derived CDR1 and CDR2 are SGHDT and YYEEEE. V dropped 2 bases and J dropped 7 bases, with 15 bases sitting between them.